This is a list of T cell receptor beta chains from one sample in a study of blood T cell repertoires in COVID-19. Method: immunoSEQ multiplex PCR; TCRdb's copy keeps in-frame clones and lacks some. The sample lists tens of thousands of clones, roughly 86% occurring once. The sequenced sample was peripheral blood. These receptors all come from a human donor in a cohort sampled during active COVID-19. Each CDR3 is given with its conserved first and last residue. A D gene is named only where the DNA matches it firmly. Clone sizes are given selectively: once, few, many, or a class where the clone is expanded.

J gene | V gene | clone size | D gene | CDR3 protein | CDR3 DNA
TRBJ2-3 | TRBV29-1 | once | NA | CSVITGRNTDTQYF | TGCAGCGTGATCACCGGGAGAAACACAGATACGCAGTATTTT
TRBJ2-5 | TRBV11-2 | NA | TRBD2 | CASSLEWAGIGLAAETQYF | TGTGCCAGCAGCTTAGAATGGGCGGGCATCGGACTAGCCGCCGAGACCCAGTACTTC
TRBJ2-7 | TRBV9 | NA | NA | CASSVGTGGPGEQYF | TGTGCCAGCAGCGTAGGGACAGGAGGGCCGGGGGAGCAGTACTTC
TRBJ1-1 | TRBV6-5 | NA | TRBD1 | CASTGLQGDTEAFF | TGTGCCAGCACTGGACTGCAGGGGGACACTGAAGCTTTCTTT
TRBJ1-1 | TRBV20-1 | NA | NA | CSAELNTEAFF | TGCAGTGCAGAGTTGAACACTGAAGCTTTCTTT
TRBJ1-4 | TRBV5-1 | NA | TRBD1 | CASSLGQGGLFF | TGCGCCAGCAGCTTGGGACAGGGTGGACTGTTTTTT
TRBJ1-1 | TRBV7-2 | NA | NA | CASSLAAFGGSTEAFF | TGTGCCAGCAGCTTAGCGGCCTTCGGGGGGAGCACTGAAGCTTTCTTT
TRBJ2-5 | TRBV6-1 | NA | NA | CASSEALRVETQYF | TGTGCCAGCAGTGAAGCGCTCAGGGTAGAGACCCAGTACTTC
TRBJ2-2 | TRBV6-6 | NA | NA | CASSRKPGQANTGELFF | TGTGCCAGCAGTCGAAAACCGGGACAAGCGAACACCGGGGAGCTGTTTTTT
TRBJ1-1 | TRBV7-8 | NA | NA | CASGRGRAKNTEAFF | TGTGCCAGCGGGAGGGGCAGGGCGAAGAACACTGAAGCTTTCTTT
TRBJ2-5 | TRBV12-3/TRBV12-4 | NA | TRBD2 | CASSPRGGETQYF | TGTGCCAGCAGTCCTCGCGGGGGAGAGACCCAGTACTTC
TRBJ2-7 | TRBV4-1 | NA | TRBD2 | CASSQRLAGTYEQYF | TGCGCCAGCAGCCAAAGACTAGCGGGGACCTACGAGCAGTACTTC
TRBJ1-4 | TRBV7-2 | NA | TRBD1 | CASSSPRDRGEKLFF | TGTGCCAGCAGCTCCCCCCGGGACAGGGGTGAAAAACTGTTTTTT
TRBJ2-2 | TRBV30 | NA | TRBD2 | CAWTGLAVTGELFF | TGTGCCTGGACGGGACTAGCGGTTACCGGGGAGCTGTTTTTT
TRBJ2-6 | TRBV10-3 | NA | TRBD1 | CAISGQGAGANVLTF | TGTGCCATCAGTGGACAGGGGGCTGGGGCCAACGTCCTGACTTTC
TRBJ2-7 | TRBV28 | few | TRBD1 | CATLDRANYEQYF | TGTGCCACCCTGGACAGGGCGAACTACGAGCAGTACTTC
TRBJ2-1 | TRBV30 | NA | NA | CAWLPLASSYNEQFF | TGTGCCTGGCTTCCTCTAGCGAGCTCCTACAATGAGCAGTTCTTC
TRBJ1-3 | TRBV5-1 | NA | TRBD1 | CASSREGASGNTIYF | TGCGCCAGCAGCCGAGAGGGGGCGTCCGGAAACACCATATATTTT
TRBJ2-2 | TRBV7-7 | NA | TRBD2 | CASSLVGGRAPTGELFF | TGTGCCAGCAGCTTAGTGGGCGGGAGAGCACCCACCGGGGAGCTGTTTTTT
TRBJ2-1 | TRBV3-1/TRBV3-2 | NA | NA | CASSQVMGGHEQFF | TGTGCCAGCAGCCAAGTGATGGGAGGCCATGAGCAGTTCTTC
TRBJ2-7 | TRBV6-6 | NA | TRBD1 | CASSYPGRGPFEQYF | TGTGCCAGCAGTTACCCCGGCAGGGGGCCTTTCGAGCAGTACTTC
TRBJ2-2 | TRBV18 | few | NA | CASSPEVGELFF | TGTGCCAGCTCACCCGAGGTGGGGGAGCTGTTTTTT
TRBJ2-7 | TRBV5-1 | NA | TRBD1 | CASSSWTGGEQYF | TGCGCCAGCAGCTCCTGGACAGGGGGCGAGCAGTACTTC
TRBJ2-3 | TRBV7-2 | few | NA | CASSLRPGTPSTDTQYF | TGTGCCAGCAGCTTAAGACCCGGGACTCCTAGCACAGATACGCAGTATTTT
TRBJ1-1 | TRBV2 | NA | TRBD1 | CASNGQEDTEAFF | TGTGCCAGCAATGGACAGGAGGACACTGAAGCTTTCTTT